This TCR beta chain was captured in a study of blood T cell repertoires in COVID-19. Study-level background: T cells, B-cell-depleted T cells, or PBMCs supplied cDNA or gDNA.

Everyone who took part was roughly 18 to 90 years old, and they came from some 23 US areas. Allocation to cohorts depended on clinical history reported by the participants. Profiling relied on immunoSEQ multiplex PCR, and the TCRdb table lists in-frame clones only, not all of them. This sample yields about 260,000 clones, of which over 80% are seen a single time; over 4% belongs to the top ten. The sequencing sample was made of PBMCs or T cells enriched from blood (not recorded which). The sequence was collected from a young woman with acute COVID-19.

Here the CDR3 reads CAWLGQVGTEAFF. The DNA of the CDR3 is TGTGCCTGGTTGGGACAGGTAGGCACTGAAGCTTTCTTT. This chain joins TRBV30 and TRBJ1-1; 8 bases are shared with TRBD1. The CDR3 is made up of 13 amino acids. V shed 5 bases, J shed 4 bases, and the junction held 6 bases outside the gene matches. The germline V gene has CDR1 GTSNPN and CDR2 SVGIG (reference sequence). The variable domain in full, completed from reference TRBV30 and TRBJ1-1, reads SQTIHQWPATLVQPVGSPLSLECTVEGTSNPNLYWYRQAAGRGLQLLFYSVGIGQISSEVPQNLSASRPQDRQFILSSKKLLLSDSGFYLCAWLGQVGTEAFFGQGTRLTVV.